The clone carrying this T cell receptor (beta chain) was counted ten times or more. This specimen belongs to a study of shared clonotypes between healthy human individuals. Every immunoSEQ plate was one replicate of a subset's evenly spread DNA. The table came from immunoSEQ multiplex PCR; TCRdb's copy has only in-frame clones and leaves some out. The data contain some 980,000 clones, roughly 72% of them singletons. Germline CDR1 and CDR2: MNHNS and SASEGT. The CDR3 spans 14 residues. The J segment lost 2 bases and the V segment lost 11 bases, leaving 8 bases of the junction unmatched. The V gene is TRBV6-1, the J gene TRBJ2-2; 7 bases line up with TRBD1. The clonotype originates from a man aged 18 to 29 in good health. Sequencing used memory CD4+ T cells sorted from blood. Stated subset: CD45RA-negative fraction. CDR3 loop: CACYRDSNTGELFF. CDR3 bases: TGTGCCTGCTACCGGGACAGTAACACCGGGGAGCTGTTTTTT.